These 27 T cell receptor beta chains were sequenced from one sample in a study of cytomegalovirus exposure and HLA in healthy donors. In the PCR, 60 Vbeta and 13 Jbeta primers were used. Measured with immunoSEQ multiplex PCR; TCRdb has only the in-frame clones, and not every one. The sample yields approximately 190,000 clones, about three quarters seen once. Material for sequencing was PBMCs. Source of these receptors: a woman aged 25-40 years in good health and CMV-seropositive.

J is TRBJ1-5 and V is TRBV30; D gene uncertain. V was pared by 0 bases and J by 8 bases, with 8 bases between. Per the germline V gene, CDR1 is GTSNPN and CDR2 is SVGIG (reference sequence). This CDR3 comprises 12 residues. The CDR3 sequence: CAWSVRGKPQHF. Here the CDR3 DNA reads TGTGCCTGGAGTGTACGGGGAAAGCCCCAGCATTTT.

The V call is TRBV30, the J call TRBJ2-5; D is unclear. Germline values: CDR1 GTSNPN, CDR2 SVGIG (reference sequence). V dropped 2 bases and J dropped 5 bases, with 9 bases sitting between them. The CDR3 is 12 amino acids. In DNA, the CDR3 is TGTGCCTGGAGTTCTTCTTCGGAGACCCAGTACTTC. Its translation: CAWSSSSETQYF.

V is TRBV19 and J is TRBJ2-3; D is uncertain. Trimming stripped 3 bases from V and 0 bases from J, with 7 bases between. CDR1 and CDR2 (germline): LNHDA, SQIVND (reference sequence). This CDR3 has 14 amino acids. This chain's CDR3 is CASSISPSTDTQYF. As DNA, the CDR3 is TGTGCCAGTAGTATTTCCCCTAGCACAGATACGCAGTATTTT.

This clone was picked up a small number of times. This rearrangement joins TRBV7-9 to TRBJ1-3; D call uncertain. Trimming pared 4 bases from V and 0 bases from J, leaving 10 bases between. CDR1 is SEHNR, CDR2 FQNEAQ, per germline (reference sequence). The length of the CDR3 is 15 residues. The CDR3 protein is CASSSWAVSGNTIYF. CDR3 coding DNA: TGTGCCAGCAGCTCCTGGGCAGTCTCTGGAAACACCATATATTTT.

The chain links TRBV7-2 to TRBJ2-7; possible D gene TRBD1, 6 bases. Trimming pared 6 bases from V and 3 bases from J, leaving 18 bases between. The CDR3 spans 15 residues. CDR1 SGHTA and CDR2 FQGNSA come from the germline V gene. CDR3 sequence: CASRPQLGALYEQYF. CDR3 DNA: TGTGCCAGCAGGCCGCAGTTGGGGGCCCTCTACGAGCAGTACTTC. Full variable domain (outside the CDR3, taken from reference TRBV7-2 and TRBJ2-7): GAGVSQSPSNKVTEKGKDVELRCDPISGHTALYWYRQSLGQGLEFLIYFQGNSAPDKSGLPSDRFSAERTGGSVSTLTIQRTQQEDSAVYLCASRPQLGALYEQYFGPGTRLTVT.

The rearrangement uses TRBV7-2 and TRBJ1-1, with 8 positions matching TRBD1. V was pared by 5 bases and J by 5 bases, with 7 bases of the junction left unmatched. CDR3 length equals 14 residues. Germline CDR1 reads SGHTA; CDR2 reads FQGNSA. The CDR3 protein is CASSEQGGGTEAFF. The DNA for the CDR3 is TGTGCCAGCAGCGAACAGGGGGGTGGGACTGAAGCTTTCTTT.

This clone was counted between two and nine times. The genes are TRBV4-2 and TRBJ1-4; possible D gene TRBD1, 5 bases. Germline V gene data show CDR1 as LGHNA and CDR2 as YNFKEQ. This CDR3 contains 15 residues. Trimming removed 3 bases at V and 1 base at J, with 9 bases between. The CDR3 loop is CASSHPQGTNEKLFF. The CDR3 DNA reads TGTGCCAGCAGCCACCCCCAGGGAACTAATGAAAAACTGTTTTTT.

The V and J genes are TRBV7-9 and TRBJ2-6, with TRBD2 matching over 10 bases. The trim removed 3 bases at V and 2 bases at J, leaving 4 bases unmatched. The CDR3 consists of 17 residues. From germline, CDR1 is SEHNR and CDR2 FQNEAQ (reference sequence). CDR3 loop: CASSFSSGGTGANVLTF. CDR3 nucleotide sequence: TGTGCCAGCAGCTTCTCTAGCGGGGGTACTGGGGCCAACGTCCTGACTTTC.

The chain is built from TRBV27 and TRBJ1-6, with a tentative D call TRBD1 (5 bases). The V end lost 2 bases, the J end lost 8 bases, and 10 bases lay between the germline ends. The V gene's germline CDR1 is MNHEY and CDR2 SMNVEV (reference sequence). The CDR3 is 14 amino acids. The CDR3 spells CASSLGQGDSPLHF. CDR3 bases: TGTGCCAGCAGTTTAGGGCAGGGTGATTCACCCCTCCACTTT.

V gene TRBV28 combines with J gene TRBJ2-7, with 8 bases aligning to TRBD2. Looked up from germline, CDR1 is MDHEN and CDR2 is SYDVKM. The V segment lost 7 bases and the J segment 1 base; nucleotides outside the gene matches: 6. This CDR3 contains 14 residues. CDR3 coding DNA: TGTGCCAGCATGGCGGGGGGCGATTCCTACGAGCAGTACTTC. Translating it yields CASMAGGDSYEQYF.

V is TRBV28 and J is TRBJ1-2; 7 bases are a match to TRBD1. J gave up 2 bases and V 5 bases, and 11 bases lay outside the gene matches. The CDR3 covers 16 residues. Germline V gives CDR1 MDHEN, CDR2 SYDVKM. The CDR3 loop is CASSLSGRGRNYGYTF. DNA of the CDR3: TGTGCCAGCAGTCTCAGCGGGAGGGGGCGCAACTATGGCTACACCTTC.

The chain recombines TRBV10-3 with TRBJ1-4, with D possibly being TRBD1 (5 bases). Trimming took off 4 bases at V and 3 bases at J, with 12 bases between the two ends. CDR3 length: 15 residues. In germline, CDR1 is ENHRY, CDR2 SYGVKD. CDR3 nucleotides: TGTGCCATCAGTGTAGTCCAGGGCCCTAATGAAAAACTGTTTTTT. It yields the protein CAISVVQGPNEKLFF.

The CDR3 sequence: CASSAEQGWGTEAFF. CDR3 coding DNA: TGTGCCAGCAGCGCGGAACAGGGATGGGGCACTGAAGCTTTCTTT. V and J are TRBV9 and TRBJ1-1; maybe TRBD1 (6 bases). CDR3 length: 15 residues. The germline gives CDR1 SGDLS, CDR2 YYNGEE. V was shortened by 3 bases and J by 4 bases, with 16 bases between the two germline ends.

This CDR3 is CASSLWTGGSMGELFF. The CDR3 coding sequence is TGTGCCAGCAGCTTGTGGACAGGGGGCTCGATGGGGGAGCTGTTTTTT. The genes are TRBV11-3 and TRBJ2-2; 11 nucleotides match TRBD1. V lost 3 bases, J lost 8 bases, and 8 bases stayed unmatched. The CDR3 is 16 residues long. Germline V CDR1 and CDR2: SGHNT, YENEEA.

The chain is built from TRBV30 and TRBJ1-6; D possibly corresponds to TRBD1 (6 bases). The germline V and J ends were trimmed by 5 bases and 8 bases, with 13 bases remaining between them. The CDR3 length is 13 residues. The germline V gene encodes CDR1 GTSNPN and CDR2 SVGIG (reference sequence). CDR3 bases: TGTGCCTGGGGTAGGACAGTCTATTCACCCCTCCACTTT. Residues: CAWGRTVYSPLHF.

V and J are TRBV7-8 and TRBJ2-7, with D tentatively TRBD2 (8 bases). The CDR3 runs to 20 residues. Looked up from germline, CDR1 is SGHVS and CDR2 is FQNEAQ. The V gene lost 5 bases and the J gene lost 7 bases, with 36 bases spanning the gap. The CDR3 region is CASSQGGRFLRLAGPSEQYF. The CDR3 bases are TGTGCCAGCAGCCAGGGGGGGCGGTTTCTAAGGCTAGCGGGTCCCTCGGAGCAGTACTTC.

This chain uses TRBV18 with TRBJ2-1, with 11 bases identical to TRBD1. The CDR3 is 15 residues long. With 5 bases clipped from V and 4 bases from J, the junction kept 4 bases outside the gene matches. CDR1 KGHSH and CDR2 LQKENI come from the germline V gene. The CDR3: CASSAGQGAYNEQFF. CDR3 bases: TGTGCCAGCTCAGCTGGACAGGGGGCTTACAATGAGCAGTTCTTC. The full variable domain, with the rest looked up from reference TRBV18 and TRBJ2-1, is NAGVMQNPRHLVRRRGQEARLRCSPMKGHSHVYWYRQLPEEGLKFMVYLQKENIIDESGMPKERFSAEFPKEGPSILRIQQVVRGDSAAYFCASSAGQGAYNEQFFGPGTRLTVL.

The chain joins TRBV2 to TRBJ2-5; possibly TRBD2 for D (6 bases). Germline loops: CDR1 SNHLY, CDR2 FYNNEI. Trimming pared 7 bases from V and 9 bases from J, leaving 15 bases between. This CDR3 has 12 amino acids. DNA of the CDR3: TGTGCCAGCATAGTGACGGGAGCGGCCCAGTACTTC. It translates to CASIVTGAAQYF.

J is TRBJ2-7 and V is TRBV7-9; 9 bases are shared with TRBD2. Germline V lookup: CDR1 SEHNR, CDR2 FQNEAQ (reference sequence). The length of the CDR3 is 14 residues. Trimming at V came to 4 bases and at J to 7 bases, leaving 8 bases not matched to a gene. The CDR3 reads CASSSSGASLEQYF. CDR3 nucleotides: TGTGCCAGCAGCTCTAGCGGGGCCAGTCTGGAGCAGTACTTC.

The rearrangement links TRBV9 to TRBJ1-2, with TRBD1 matching over 7 bases. The J segment lost 0 bases and the V segment lost 3 bases, leaving 11 bases of the junction unmatched. The CDR3 runs 17 residues. Germline-derived CDR1 and CDR2 are SGDLS and YYNGEE. This CDR3 reads CASSDPSDRLTNYGYTF. CDR3 bases: TGTGCCAGCAGCGACCCCTCGGACAGGTTGACTAACTATGGCTACACCTTC.

V and J are TRBV5-1 and TRBJ2-7, with D maybe TRBD1 (6 bases). The CDR3 sequence is 15 residues long. Per germline, CDR1 SGHRS and CDR2 YFSETQ. Trimming took off 1 base at V and 0 bases at J, with 11 bases between the two ends. The CDR3 DNA follows: TGCGCCAGCAGCTTGTCGGGACAACCCTCCTACGAGCAGTACTTC. Amino acid sequence: CASSLSGQPSYEQYF.

The rearrangement joins TRBV29-1 to TRBJ1-5, with D possibly TRBD1 on 5 matching bases. V was shortened by 1 base and J by 9 bases, with 13 bases between the two germline ends. CDR1 is SQVTM and CDR2 is ANQGSEA in the germline V gene. This CDR3 is built from 13 residues. CDR3 sequence: CSVEVAGRGPQHF. The CDR3 DNA follows: TGCAGCGTTGAAGTGGCAGGGCGGGGGCCCCAGCATTTT. Full variable domain (remainder filled in from reference TRBV29-1 and TRBJ1-5): SAVISQKPSRDICQRGTSLTIQCQVDSQVTMMFWYRQQPGQSLTLIATANQGSEATYESGFVIDKFPISRPNLTFSTLTVSNMSPEDSSIYLCSVEVAGRGPQHFGDGTRLSIL.

This clone was picked up one time. The CDR3 nucleotides are TGTGCCAGCAGTTATTCGCAGATTCAAGAGACCCAGTACTTC. Its translation: CASSYSQIQETQYF. The V call is TRBV6-5, the J call TRBJ2-5; D call uncertain. V was clipped by 3 bases and J by 2 bases, with 10 bases between them. Germline V CDR1 and CDR2: MNHEY, SVGAGI. There are 14 residues in the CDR3.

This clone was seen only once. The J gene is TRBJ2-7, the V gene TRBV5-1; 8 bases fit TRBD2. The CDR3 contains 16 residues. The V and J ends lost 3 bases and 4 bases, in that order; junction bases with no gene match: 12. Per the germline V gene, CDR1 is SGHRS and CDR2 is YFSETQ. The DNA for the CDR3 is TGCGCCAGCAGCTATTCCGCCCGCGGGGGGACGTACGAGCAGTACTTC. This translates into CASSYSARGGTYEQYF.

The chain combines TRBV28 with TRBJ1-2, with D possibly TRBD1 on 6 matching bases. This CDR3 has 16 residues. In germline, CDR1 is MDHEN, CDR2 SYDVKM. Trimming shortened V by 4 bases and J by 7 bases, and 22 bases separated the two germline ends. Here the CDR3 reads CASSYVSRGLALGYTF. The CDR3 bases are TGTGCCAGCAGTTACGTTTCGAGGGGGTTGGCGCTTGGCTACACCTTC.

This clone has just a few counts. The V gene is TRBV7-2, the J gene TRBJ2-2; tentative D call: TRBD1 (6 bases). CDR1 and CDR2 from the germline V gene are SGHTA and FQGNSA. Trimming removed 2 bases from V and 6 bases from J, with 13 bases in between. The CDR3 spans 15 residues. The CDR3, as DNA: TGTGCCAGCAGCTTATTATCAGGGGATCCCGGGGAGCTGTTTTTT. Protein sequence: CASSLLSGDPGELFF. The full variable domain, with the rest looked up from reference TRBV7-2 and TRBJ2-2, is GAGVSQSPSNKVTEKGKDVELRCDPISGHTALYWYRQSLGQGLEFLIYFQGNSAPDKSGLPSDRFSAERTGGSVSTLTIQRTQQEDSAVYLCASSLLSGDPGELFFGEGSRLTVL.

This clone was seen only once. The chain links TRBV19 to TRBJ1-5; D not certain. The CDR3 is 16 amino acids. Germline V gene data show CDR1 as LNHDA and CDR2 as SQIVND (reference sequence). Trimming stripped 1 base from V and 8 bases from J, with 18 bases between. The CDR3 is CASSIGRLLLSEPQHF. Written as DNA, the CDR3 is TGTGCCAGTAGTATAGGAAGGCTACTACTAAGTGAGCCCCAGCATTTT.